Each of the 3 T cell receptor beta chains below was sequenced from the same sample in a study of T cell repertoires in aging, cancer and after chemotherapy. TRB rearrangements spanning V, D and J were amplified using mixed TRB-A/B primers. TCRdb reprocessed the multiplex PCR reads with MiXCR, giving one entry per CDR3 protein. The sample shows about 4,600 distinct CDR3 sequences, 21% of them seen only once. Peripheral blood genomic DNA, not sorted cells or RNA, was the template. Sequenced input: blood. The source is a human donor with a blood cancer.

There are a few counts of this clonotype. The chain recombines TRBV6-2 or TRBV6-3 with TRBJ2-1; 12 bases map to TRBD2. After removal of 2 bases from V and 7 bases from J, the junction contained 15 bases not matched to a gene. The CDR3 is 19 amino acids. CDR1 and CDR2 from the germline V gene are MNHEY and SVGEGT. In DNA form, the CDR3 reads TGTGCCAGCAGTTACCCTCACCCTACTAGCGGGGGGCCGAGAAATGAGCAGTTCTTC. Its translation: CASSYPHPTSGGPRNEQFF.

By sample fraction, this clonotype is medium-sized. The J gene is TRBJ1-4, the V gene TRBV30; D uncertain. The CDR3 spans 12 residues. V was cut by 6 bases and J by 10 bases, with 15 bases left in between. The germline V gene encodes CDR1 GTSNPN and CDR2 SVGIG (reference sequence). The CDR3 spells CACRARTPKLFF. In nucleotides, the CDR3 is TGTGCCTGCCGGGCTCGGACCCCAAAACTGTTTTTT.

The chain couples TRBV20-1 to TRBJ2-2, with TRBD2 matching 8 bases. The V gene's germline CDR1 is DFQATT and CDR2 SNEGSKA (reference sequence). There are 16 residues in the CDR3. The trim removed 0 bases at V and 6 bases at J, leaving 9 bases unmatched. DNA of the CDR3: TGCAGTGCTAGAGATCTGCTACTAGCGGCGGCCGGGGAGCTGTTTTTT. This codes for CSARDLLLAAAGELFF.